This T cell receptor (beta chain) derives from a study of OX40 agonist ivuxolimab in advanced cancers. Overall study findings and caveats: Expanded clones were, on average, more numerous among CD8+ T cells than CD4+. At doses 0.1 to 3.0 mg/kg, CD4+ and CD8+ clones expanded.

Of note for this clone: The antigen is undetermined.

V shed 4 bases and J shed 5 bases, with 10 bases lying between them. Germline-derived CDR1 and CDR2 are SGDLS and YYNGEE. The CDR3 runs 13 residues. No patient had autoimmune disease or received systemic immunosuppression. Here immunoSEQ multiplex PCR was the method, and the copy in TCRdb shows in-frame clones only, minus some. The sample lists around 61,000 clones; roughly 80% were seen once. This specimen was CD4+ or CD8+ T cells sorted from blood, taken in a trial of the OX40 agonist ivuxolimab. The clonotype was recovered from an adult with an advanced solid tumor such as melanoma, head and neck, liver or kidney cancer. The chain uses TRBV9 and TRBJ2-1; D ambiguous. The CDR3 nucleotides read TGTGCCAGCAGCTCAAGGGCAGACAATGAGCAGTTCTTC. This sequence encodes CASSSRADNEQFF. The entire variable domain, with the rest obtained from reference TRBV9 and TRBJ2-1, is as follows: DSGVTQTPKHLITATGQRVTLRCSPRSGDLSVYWYQQSLDQGLQFLIQYYNGEERAKGNILERFSAQQFPDLHSELNLSSLELGDSALYFCASSSRADNEQFFGPGTRLTVL.